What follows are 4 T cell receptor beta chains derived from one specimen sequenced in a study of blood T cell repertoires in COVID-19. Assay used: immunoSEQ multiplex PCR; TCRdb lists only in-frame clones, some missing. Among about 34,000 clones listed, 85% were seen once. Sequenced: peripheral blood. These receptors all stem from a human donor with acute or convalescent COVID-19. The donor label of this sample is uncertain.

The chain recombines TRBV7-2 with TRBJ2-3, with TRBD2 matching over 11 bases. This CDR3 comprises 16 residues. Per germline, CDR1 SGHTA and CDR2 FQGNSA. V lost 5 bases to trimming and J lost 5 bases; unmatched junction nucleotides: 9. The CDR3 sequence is CASSAYTSGRLDTQYF. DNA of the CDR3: TGTGCCAGCAGCGCCTATACTAGCGGGAGATTAGATACGCAGTATTTT.

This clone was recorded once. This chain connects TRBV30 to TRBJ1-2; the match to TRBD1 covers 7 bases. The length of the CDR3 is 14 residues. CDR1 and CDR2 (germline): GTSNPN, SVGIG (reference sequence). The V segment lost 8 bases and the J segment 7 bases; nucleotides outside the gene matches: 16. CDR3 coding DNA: TGTGCCAGGAAGGGGTGGGGACAGACTATTGGCTACACCTTC. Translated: CARKGWGQTIGYTF.

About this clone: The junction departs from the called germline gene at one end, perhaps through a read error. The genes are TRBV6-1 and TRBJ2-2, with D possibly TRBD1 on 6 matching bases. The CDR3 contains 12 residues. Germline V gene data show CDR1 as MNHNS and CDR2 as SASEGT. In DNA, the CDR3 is TGTGCCAGCAGTAAAGCAGGGGTGCCGCTGTTTTTT. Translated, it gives CASSKAGVPLFF.

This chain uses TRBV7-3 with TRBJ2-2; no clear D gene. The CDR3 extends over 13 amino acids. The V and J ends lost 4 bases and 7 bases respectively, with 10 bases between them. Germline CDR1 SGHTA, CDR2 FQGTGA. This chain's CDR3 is CASSSPLFGELFF. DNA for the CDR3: TGTGCCAGCAGCTCCCCCCTTTTCGGGGAGCTGTTTTTT.